This is a list of T cell receptor beta chains from one sample in a study of beta chain features in type 1 diabetes. Some clones are missing from TCRdb's copy, which holds only in-frame ones; the method was immunoSEQ multiplex PCR. The top ten clones hold around 0.66% of a sample with a few hundred thousand clones, over 9% of them seen once. Sequenced input: central memory CD4+ T cells from blood. Every receptor here comes from a young man with type 1 diabetes. CDR3s include the opening cysteine and the closing phenylalanine or tryptophan.

j_gene | v_gene | CDR3aa
TRBJ2-3 | TRBV28 | CASSLTGRTDTQYF
TRBJ2-2 | TRBV11-3 | CASSLWTAAGTGELFF
TRBJ2-2 | TRBV4-1 | CASSQERVITGELFF
TRBJ2-7 | TRBV7-2 | CASSSTGASYEQYF
TRBJ2-1 | TRBV19 | CASSIGPSSYNEQFF
TRBJ2-5 | TRBV6-5 | CASSYSGSQETQYF
TRBJ1-5 | TRBV16 | CASSQTSNQPQHF
TRBJ2-1 | TRBV2 | CATATQAYNEQFF
TRBJ2-3 | TRBV5-6 | CASARVYTDTQYF
TRBJ1-3 | TRBV7-2 | CASSINGNTIYF
TRBJ2-7 | TRBV19 | CASSIGNRGINEQYF
TRBJ2-1 | TRBV2 | CASSRQGFSYNEQFF
TRBJ1-5 | TRBV27 | CATARSGNQPQHF
TRBJ1-1 | TRBV19 | CASSTNPTTGREPNTEAFF
TRBJ2-5 | TRBV28 | CASASSQETQYF
TRBJ2-7 | TRBV20-1 | CSATDSHEQYF
TRBJ1-1 | TRBV5-1 | CASSDDRALGTEAFF
TRBJ2-1 | TRBV5-1 | CASLQGDSYNEQFF
TRBJ2-1 | TRBV9 | CASSVGMTGVSDNEQFF
TRBJ2-5 | TRBV19 | CASSTGEGTQYF